This T cell receptor (beta chain) was captured by sequencing in a study of T cells after yellow fever vaccination. Overall study findings and caveats: The booster response re-showed most primary clones: approximately 97% CD4, more than 70% CD8. A limited proportion of clonotypes was detected within both the CD4 and CD8 compartments. High-abundance clonotypes from the bulk population could contaminate FACS-sorted repertoires.

From germline, CDR1 is MNHNY and CDR2 SVGAGI (reference sequence). Trimming at V came to 6 bases and at J to 3 bases, leaving 2 bases not matched to a gene. CDR3 size: 12 residues. This clonotype was observed many times. Its matching antigen is unknown. Generation of TCR cDNA used 5'RACE template switching (which added a universal primer site and UMIs). TCRdb processed the 5' RACE reads anew with MiXCR; each CDR3 protein has one entry. The sample carries fewer than 500,000 distinct CDR3 sequences, roughly a sixth recorded once. The TCR sequence derives from a man aged 18 to 35 who received the YFV17D yellow fever vaccine. This chain joins TRBV6-6 and TRBJ2-7; 7 bases agree with TRBD1. Sequencing was performed on PBMCs, taken before the yellow fever booster vaccination. The DNA for the CDR3 is TGTGCCAGCAGCCCAGGGGGCTACGAGCAGTACGTC. It translates to CASSPGGYEQYV.